Below, 25 T cell receptor beta chains from the same sample are listed, as sequenced in a study of blood T cell repertoires in COVID-19 (dated by TCRdb to 2018 to 2021). The library was built by means of the immunoSEQ multiplex PCR assay. TCRdb limited this immuneACCESS table to in-frame rearrangements with V and J called. A share of clones is missing; checked studies link under half to unresolved V genes, and the rest is unexplained. This sample lists 300,000 to 400,000 clones; around 87% were detected once. The top ten clonotypes cover 7.8% of the sample. Source material: peripheral blood. The receptors stem from a woman aged 45 to 65 who had recovered from COVID-19.

CDR3 region: CASSLSGPGVAGELFF. CDR3 DNA sequence: TGTGCCAGCAGTCTATCGGGACCGGGGGTGGCCGGGGAGCTGTTTTTT. The chain carries TRBV7-2 and TRBJ2-2; D possibly corresponds to TRBD2 (6 bases). Trimming stripped 6 bases from V and 6 bases from J, with 20 bases between. Germline V gene data show CDR1 as SGHTA and CDR2 as FQGNSA. There are 16 residues in the CDR3. Supplemented by reference TRBV7-2 and TRBJ2-2, the full variable domain reads GAGVSQSPSNKVTEKGKDVELRCDPISGHTALYWYRQSLGQGLEFLIYFQGNSAPDKSGLPSDRFSAERTGGSVSTLTIQRTQQEDSAVYLCASSLSGPGVAGELFFGEGSRLTVL.

The rearrangement links TRBV19 to TRBJ2-7, with 9 positions matching TRBD1. Per the germline V gene, CDR1 is LNHDA and CDR2 is SQIVND (reference sequence). V lost 6 bases and J lost 5; bases outside the gene matches: 11. There are 15 residues in the CDR3. The CDR3 DNA reads as TGTGCCAGTAGGGATCCGGGACAGGGTACCCACGAGCAGTACTTC. Its translation: CASRDPGQGTHEQYF.

This clone was counted once. The rearrangement links TRBV18 to TRBJ1-3, with D uncertain. Germline CDR1 KGHSH, CDR2 LQKENI. CDR3 size: 16 residues. V shed 6 bases and J shed 2 bases, with 17 bases lying between them. CDR3 nucleotides: TGTGCCAGCTCGCTGTCCGAGATCAGGACTGGAAACACCATATATTTT. Encoded protein: CASSLSEIRTGNTIYF. The full variable domain, with the rest looked up from reference TRBV18 and TRBJ1-3, is NAGVMQNPRHLVRRRGQEARLRCSPMKGHSHVYWYRQLPEEGLKFMVYLQKENIIDESGMPKERFSAEFPKEGPSILRIQQVVRGDSAAYFCASSLSEIRTGNTIYFGEGSWLTVV.

This chain links TRBV5-1 with TRBJ2-3; possibly TRBD2 for D (5 bases). CDR3 length: 14 residues. V was trimmed by 4 bases and J by 0 bases, leaving 9 bases between them. The germline V gene has CDR1 SGHRS and CDR2 YFSETQ. Here the CDR3 reads CASSRESSTDTQYF. The CDR3 nucleotides are TGCGCCAGCAGCCGGGAAAGCAGCACAGATACGCAGTATTTT. Full variable domain (remainder filled in from reference TRBV5-1 and TRBJ2-3): KAGVTQTPRYLIKTRGQQVTLSCSPISGHRSVSWYQQTPGQGLQFLFEYFSETQRNKGNFPGRFSGRQFSNSRSEMNVSTLELGDSALYLCASSRESSTDTQYFGPGTRLTVL.

The gene calls are TRBV7-2 and TRBJ1-2; D remains ambiguous. Germline loops: CDR1 SGHTA, CDR2 FQGNSA. The CDR3 runs 13 residues. Trimming pared 5 bases from V and 8 bases from J, leaving 15 bases between. The CDR3 nucleotides are TGTGCCAGCAGCCCATCGCCCGGAGGGGGCTACACCTTC. This sequence encodes CASSPSPGGGYTF.

The genes are TRBV5-4 and TRBJ2-1; 10 nucleotides match TRBD1. Germline CDR1 and CDR2: SGHNT and YYREEE (reference sequence). The V and J ends lost 4 bases and 9 bases, in that order; junction bases with no gene match: 7. The CDR3 has 14 residues. The CDR3 region has the DNA TGTGCCAGCAGCCAGACAGGGGGCGGAGTTGAGCAGTTCTTC. This translates into CASSQTGGGVEQFF.

J is TRBJ1-1 and V is TRBV3-1 (or the pseudogene TRBV3-2); no firm D call. V was cut by 0 bases and J by 7 bases, with 6 bases left in between. CDR3 length: 12 amino acids. In germline, CDR1 is LGHDT, CDR2 YNNKEL (reference sequence). The CDR3, as DNA: TGTGCCAGCAGCCAAGATCCCGGTGAAGCTTTCTTT. It is translated as CASSQDPGEAFF.

This clone appeared once. The J gene is TRBJ2-1, the V gene TRBV10-3, with a tentative D call TRBD1 (6 bases). Germline V CDR1 and CDR2: ENHRY, SYGVKD. Trimming left V 2 bases short and J 0 bases short, with 8 bases between. The CDR3 consists of 15 residues. The CDR3 DNA sequence: TGTGCCATCAGTGAGCAGGGGCTCTCCTACAATGAGCAGTTCTTC. As protein: CAISEQGLSYNEQFF.

This chain uses TRBV6-6 with TRBJ2-7; D gene uncertain. The CDR3 has 14 amino acids. The germline V and J ends were trimmed by 2 bases and 0 bases, with 8 bases remaining between them. Germline CDR1 reads MNHNY; CDR2 reads SVGAGI (reference sequence). The CDR3 here is CASSYDLYSYEQYF. CDR3 sequence (DNA): TGTGCCAGCAGTTACGACTTGTACTCCTACGAGCAGTACTTC.

This sequence joins TRBV7-9 and TRBJ1-2, with unresolved D. The germline V and J ends were trimmed by 5 bases and 3 bases, with 10 bases remaining between them. This CDR3 comprises 13 residues. Looked up from germline, CDR1 is SEHNR and CDR2 is FQNEAQ (reference sequence). The CDR3 is CASSRTPDYGYTF. In nucleotides, the CDR3 is TGTGCCAGCAGCCGTACGCCAGACTATGGCTACACCTTC.

The rearrangement uses TRBV15 and TRBJ1-1; weak D call: TRBD1 (6 bases). CDR3 length: 14 amino acids. Per germline, CDR1 LNHNV and CDR2 YYDKDF (reference sequence). V gave up 4 bases and J gave up 0 bases, with 9 bases separating them. CDR3 bases: TGTGCCACCAGCAAGGGACAATTGAACACTGAAGCTTTCTTT. Amino acid sequence: CATSKGQLNTEAFF.

This chain uses TRBV15 with TRBJ1-3; unclear D gene. This CDR3 has 15 amino acids. Trimming left V 3 bases short and J 0 bases short, with 9 bases between. The germline CDR1 and CDR2 sequences are LNHNV and YYDKDF (reference sequence). CDR3 coding DNA: TGTGCCACCAGCAGCGACTACAGCTCTGGAAACACCATATATTTT. Its translation is CATSSDYSSGNTIYF.

V is TRBV27 and J is TRBJ1-2; weak D call: TRBD1 (6 bases). The CDR3 is 15 amino acids. The V end was cut by 5 bases, the J end by 2 bases, with 15 bases between. Per germline, CDR1 MNHEY and CDR2 SMNVEV (reference sequence). The DNA for the CDR3 is TGTGCCAGCAGTCCCCTGACAGGTTTAAACTATGGCTACACCTTC. Translating gives CASSPLTGLNYGYTF.

The chain combines TRBV19 with TRBJ2-3; D is possibly TRBD1 (6 bases). Trimming took off 7 bases at V and 2 bases at J, with 19 bases between the two ends. The CDR3 covers 16 residues. Germline V lookup: CDR1 LNHDA, CDR2 SQIVND (reference sequence). DNA for the CDR3: TGTGCCAGTACCAGCGGACCAGGGGATCCCACAGATACGCAGTATTTT. The encoded protein is CASTSGPGDPTDTQYF.

The chain combines TRBV5-4 with TRBJ2-3, with a weak D call TRBD2 (7 bases). The germline gives CDR1 SGHNT, CDR2 YYREEE (reference sequence). The V end lost 6 bases, the J end lost 0 bases, and 23 bases lay between the germline ends. This CDR3 spans 18 amino acids. The CDR3 coding sequence is TGTGCCAGCACCCACGGCCGGGGGGCCTCTCCTAGCACAGATACGCAGTATTTT. Its translation: CASTHGRGASPSTDTQYF. The variable domain in full, with the rest retrieved from reference TRBV5-4 and TRBJ2-3, is ETGVTQSPTHLIKTRGQQVTLRCSSQSGHNTVSWYQQALGQGPQFIFQYYREEENGRGNFPPRFSGLQFPNYSSELNVNALELDDSALYLCASTHGRGASPSTDTQYFGPGTRLTVL.

V is TRBV14 and J is TRBJ2-7; 8 bases fit TRBD1. CDR3 length: 18 amino acids. V shed 5 bases, J shed 6 bases, and the junction held 21 bases outside the gene matches. CDR1 and CDR2 (germline): SGHDN, FVKESK. In DNA, the CDR3 is TGTGCCAGCAGCAAGCGTACAAGGGACAGGTGGTCCCCTACCGAGCAGTACTTC. It specifies CASSKRTRDRWSPTEQYF. Full variable domain (rest looked up from reference TRBV14 and TRBJ2-7): EAGVTQFPSHSVIEKGQTVTLRCDPISGHDNLYWYRRVMGKEIKFLLHFVKESKQDESGMPNNRFLAERTGGTYSTLKVQPAELEDSGVYFCASSKRTRDRWSPTEQYFGPGTRLTVT.

This chain joins TRBV3-1 (or the pseudogene TRBV3-2) and TRBJ1-2, with D maybe TRBD1 (6 bases). The CDR3 extends over 12 amino acids. Germline V gene lookup returns CDR1 LGHDT and CDR2 YNNKEL (reference sequence). V dropped 4 bases and J dropped 5 bases, with 8 bases sitting between them. The CDR3 bases are TGTGCCAGCAGCCCTACAGGGTATGGCTACACCTTC. It translates to CASSPTGYGYTF.

The table lists this clone with a count of one. The genes are TRBV6-5 and TRBJ2-7, with a tentative D call TRBD2 (6 bases). The CDR3 has 13 residues. V lost 6 bases, J lost 6 bases, and 15 bases lay in between. Germline CDR1 reads MNHEY; CDR2 reads SVGAGI. Here the CDR3 DNA reads TGTGCCAGCAGGGAGGGGTACATGGTCGAGCAGTACTTC. Its protein is CASREGYMVEQYF.

This rearrangement joins TRBV5-4 to TRBJ2-5; 7 nucleotides match TRBD1. CDR1 SGHNT and CDR2 YYREEE come from the germline V gene (reference sequence). The CDR3 contains 13 residues. Germline trimming cut 3 bases from V and 5 bases from J; bases unmatched to any gene: 4. DNA for the CDR3: TGTGCCAGCAGCTGGGACAGTGGGGAGACCCAGTACTTC. Protein sequence: CASSWDSGETQYF.

This clone showed up just once. The rearrangement joins TRBV29-1 to TRBJ2-3; 16 bases fit TRBD2. Losses at the gene ends were 7 bases for V and 4 bases for J; bases not matched to a gene: 2. The CDR3 runs 14 residues. Germline loops: CDR1 SQVTM, CDR2 ANQGSEA. CDR3 amino acids: CSGGTSGRADTQYF. The CDR3 DNA reads TGCAGCGGTGGGACTAGCGGGAGGGCAGATACGCAGTATTTT.

The V call is TRBV19, the J call TRBJ1-1; D remains unclear. Between the trimmed V and J ends, which lost 0 bases and 4 bases, there was a span of 9 bases. The CDR3 contains 14 residues. Per the germline V gene, CDR1 is LNHDA and CDR2 is SQIVND (reference sequence). CDR3 DNA: TGTGCCAGTAGTATAGACAGACTGCCCACTGAAGCTTTCTTT. It yields the protein CASSIDRLPTEAFF.

The chain carries TRBV6-1 and TRBJ1-5, with TRBD1 as a possible D gene (5 bases). This CDR3 region has 13 residues. Germline V lookup: CDR1 MNHNS, CDR2 SASEGT. V was cut by 3 bases and J by 4 bases, with 7 bases left in between. In DNA form, the CDR3 reads TGTGCCAGCAGTGACAGGGTGAATCAGCCCCAGCATTTT. This gives the protein CASSDRVNQPQHF.

The rearrangement joins TRBV6-5 to TRBJ2-7, with D tentatively TRBD1 (6 bases). Trimming left V 7 bases short and J 0 bases short, with 16 bases between. This CDR3 region has 15 residues. The germline V gene has CDR1 MNHEY and CDR2 SVGAGI. The CDR3 nucleotides read TGTGCCAGCAACAAACCACGGGACACCTCCTACGAGCAGTACTTC. Protein product: CASNKPRDTSYEQYF.

The rearrangement joins TRBV3-1 (or the pseudogene TRBV3-2) to TRBJ2-2, with 7 bases lining up with TRBD1. Trimming took 8 bases from V and 6 from J; bases not matched to a gene: 9. The length of the CDR3 is 14 residues. Per the germline V gene, CDR1 is LGHDT and CDR2 is YNNKEL (reference sequence). The CDR3 loop is CASSQGVRPGELFF. For the CDR3, the DNA is TGTGCCAGCTCCCAGGGGGTGAGGCCCGGGGAGCTGTTTTTT.

The chain employs TRBV30 and TRBJ1-4; the D gene is possibly TRBD1 (5 bases). The V end lost 0 bases, the J end lost 12 bases, and 20 bases lay between the germline ends. CDR3 size: 15 residues. The V gene's germline CDR1 is GTSNPN and CDR2 SVGIG (reference sequence). The CDR3, as DNA: TGTGCCTGGAGTGTCCAACCAAGGGCAGGGCGCGAACTGTTTTTT. It encodes CAWSVQPRAGRELFF.